This T cell receptor beta chain was obtained from a study of OX40 agonist ivuxolimab in advanced cancers. Study-level information: Every patient in dose escalation had hepatocellular carcinoma, melanoma, renal cell or head and neck cancer.

Concerning this clone: Its antigen remains unidentified.

Germline loops: CDR1 SGHTA, CDR2 FQGNSA. Trimming shortened V by 5 bases and J by 2 bases, and 10 bases separated the two germline ends. CDR3 length: 14 residues. Clones were read by immunoSEQ multiplex PCR, and TCRdb kept only the in-frame ones, dropping some. Here the sample spans tens of thousands of clones, 80% being singletons. General observations from the study: Partial responders at 0.1-3.0 mg/kg had among the lowest clonal expansion. Averaging showed that CD8+ T cells had more expanded clones than CD4+ did. Low normalized T-cell clonal expansion was additionally recorded for some nonresponders.

The material sequenced was CD4+ or CD8+ T cells sorted from blood, taken in a trial of the OX40 agonist ivuxolimab. This TCR was recovered from an adult with an advanced solid tumor such as melanoma, head and neck, liver or kidney cancer. V usage is TRBV7-2 and J usage is TRBJ1-5; D uncertain. The CDR3 here is CASSLREGNQPQHF. For the CDR3, the DNA is TGTGCCAGCAGCCTCCGAGAGGGCAATCAGCCCCAGCATTTT.